This entry describes one T cell receptor beta chain. What it binds is unknown. The data were taken from a study of cytomegalovirus exposure and HLA in healthy donors. The overall study: From 150 million to 200 million T cells, an earlier analysis saw approximately 110 million unique TCR beta sequences. Of the donors genotyped, approximately 410 in all, 75% to 85% fell in the Caucasian-associated ancestry cluster.

CDR3 length: 15 amino acids. Germline CDR1 and CDR2: SGDLS and YYNGEE. Trimming stripped 2 bases from V and 2 bases from J, with 11 bases between. The PCR ran on 60 Vbeta and 13 Jbeta primers. Repertoires were generated with immunoSEQ multiplex PCR, while TCRdb's copy carries only in-frame clones and drops some. This sample carries 70,000 to 80,000 clones, 78% of them seen once, and the ten largest clones take approximately 8.9%. Whole-study findings and limits: According to the study, roughly 180 TCR beta chains were cytomegalovirus-associated. There were reportedly fewer N-insertions in an Asian-associated ancestry cluster than the roughly 670-donor mean, in a later analysis.

Material: PBMCs. This clonotype was obtained from a woman aged 40-49 years in good health and CMV-seropositive. The genes are TRBV9 and TRBJ2-1; TRBD2 is a possible D gene (6 bases). The CDR3 bases are TGTGCCAGCAGCGTCCGGGACTTCACCTACAATGAGCAGTTCTTC. Its protein is CASSVRDFTYNEQFF.